These 18 T cell receptor beta chains were all obtained from the same sample, sequenced in a study of OX40 agonist ivuxolimab in advanced cancers. The data were produced by immunoSEQ multiplex PCR, yet TCRdb's version contains in-frame clones alone and is incomplete. Of 60,000 to 75,000 clones in the sample, about four fifths were seen once. Specimen: CD4+ or CD8+ T cells sorted from blood, collected in a trial of the OX40 agonist ivuxolimab. These receptors were obtained from an adult with an advanced solid tumor such as melanoma, head and neck, liver or kidney cancer.

DNA of the CDR3: TGTGCCAGCAGTTACTTCCCTAATCTAGGTCGGGTGACCCAGTACTTC. Translated, it gives CASSYFPNLGRVTQYF. The chain uses TRBV6-6 and TRBJ2-5; D not resolved. Trimming took off 1 base at V and 7 bases at J, with 19 bases between the two ends. Per germline, CDR1 MNHNY and CDR2 SVGAGI (reference sequence). This CDR3 spans 16 amino acids.

The V call is TRBV2, the J call TRBJ2-4; D may be TRBD1 (6 bases). V was cut by 5 bases and J by 5 bases, with 10 bases left in between. CDR1 is SNHLY, CDR2 FYNNEI, per germline. CDR3 size: 13 residues. CDR3 protein: CASSHYRENIQYF. CDR3 in DNA: TGTGCCAGCAGTCACTACAGGGAAAACATTCAGTACTTC. Full variable domain (outside the CDR3, taken from reference TRBV2 and TRBJ2-4): EPEVTQTPSHQVTQMGQEVILRCVPISNHLYFYWYRQILGQKVEFLVSFYNNEISEKSEIFDDQFSVERPDGSNFTLKIRSTKLEDSAMYFCASSHYRENIQYFGAGTRLSVL.

This clone has only a few counts. The CDR3 DNA sequence: TGTGCCAGTAGTATGGAGGGGACTAGCGGGGGAGATACGCAGTATTTT. Amino acid sequence: CASSMEGTSGGDTQYF. The genes are TRBV19 and TRBJ2-3, with TRBD2 identical over 14 bases. The length of the CDR3 is 16 residues. Per germline, CDR1 LNHDA and CDR2 SQIVND (reference sequence). The J segment lost 5 bases and the V segment lost 3 bases, leaving 4 bases of the junction unmatched.

The V and J genes are TRBV6-1 and TRBJ2-1; tentative D call: TRBD2 (5 bases). This CDR3 spans 16 amino acids. Germline V CDR1 and CDR2: MNHNS, SASEGT. The germline V and J ends were trimmed by 2 bases and 4 bases, with 15 bases remaining between them. The CDR3 sequence: CASSEFPGRRYNEQFF. The CDR3 DNA follows: TGTGCCAGCAGTGAATTTCCAGGAAGGAGGTACAATGAGCAGTTCTTC.

This clone appeared a few times. The chain joins TRBV19 to TRBJ1-6, with D unclear. V was pared by 9 bases and J by 7 bases, with 13 bases between. This CDR3 is 13 amino acids long. Germline values: CDR1 LNHDA, CDR2 SQIVND (reference sequence). The CDR3 reads CASLRDINSPLHF. CDR3 DNA: TGTGCCAGCCTCCGGGATATCAATTCACCCCTCCACTTT.

The chain has TRBV23-1 and TRBJ2-3, with D possibly TRBD2 on 5 matching bases. TRBV23-1 counts as an open reading frame of uncertain function. Deletions cut 1 base from V and 0 bases from J, with 11 bases between. CDR3 length: 16 residues. In DNA, the CDR3 is TGCGCCAGCAGTCAATTAGGAGGCCCTAGCACAGATACGCAGTATTTT. It specifies CASSQLGGPSTDTQYF.

The V gene is TRBV6-5, the J gene TRBJ2-7, with 11 bases identical to TRBD1. Germline-derived CDR1 and CDR2 are MNHEY and SVGAGI. This CDR3 has 15 amino acids. V shed 6 bases and J 1 base; nucleotides not matched to a gene: 5. CDR3 bases: TGTGCCAGCAGGCGCCGGGACAGGGGGTCCTACGAGCAGTACTTC. Translating gives CASRRRDRGSYEQYF.

This chain uses TRBV6-6 with TRBJ2-1; no firm D call. Germline V gene data show CDR1 as MNHNY and CDR2 as SVGAGI (reference sequence). V lost 0 bases, J lost 3 bases, and 6 bases lay in between. CDR3 length: 14 amino acids. The CDR3 reads CASSYSRVYNEQFF. The CDR3 DNA is TGTGCCAGCAGTTACTCTCGGGTCTACAATGAGCAGTTCTTC.

The chain carries TRBV30 and TRBJ1-3, with 8 nucleotides matching TRBD1. Germline CDR1 reads GTSNPN; CDR2 reads SVGIG (reference sequence). Trimming removed 0 bases from V and 0 bases from J; junction bases left unmatched: 7. The CDR3 totals 17 residues. The CDR3 DNA sequence: TGTGCCTGGAGTGTAAACTGGGACAGGATCTCTGGAAACACCATATATTTT. Its protein product is CAWSVNWDRISGNTIYF.

The V call is TRBV11-2, the J call TRBJ2-7, with D tentatively TRBD1 (5 bases). This CDR3 is 13 amino acids long. Germline assignment: CDR1 SGHAT and CDR2 FQNNGV. V was pared by 3 bases and J by 2 bases, with 8 bases between. CDR3 nucleotides: TGTGCCAGCAGCTTTAGACAGACCTACGAGCAGTACTTC. Residues: CASSFRQTYEQYF.

The chain uses TRBV12-5 and TRBJ2-7; 8 bases agree with TRBD2. Germline values: CDR1 LGHNT, CDR2 FRNRAP. Trimming took 1 base from V and 8 from J; bases not matched to a gene: 10. The CDR3 runs 15 residues. Here the CDR3 reads CASGLASGTSFQQYF. For the CDR3, the DNA is TGTGCTAGTGGTTTGGCATCCGGGACTAGTTTCCAGCAGTACTTC.

The chain recombines TRBV10-3 with TRBJ1-2, with 9 positions matching TRBD1. Trimming removed 4 bases from V and 3 bases from J; junction bases left unmatched: 6. Germline assignment: CDR1 ENHRY and CDR2 SYGVKD. The CDR3 sequence is 15 residues long. The CDR3: CAISGQGVRYYGYTF. CDR3 in DNA: TGTGCCATCAGTGGACAGGGGGTCAGGTACTATGGCTACACCTTC.

This clone was detected only once. The rearrangement joins TRBV6-6 to TRBJ2-5; TRBD1 matches at 7 bases. The CDR3 spans 16 residues. J was trimmed by 1 base and V by 7 bases; bases with no gene match: 12. From germline, CDR1 is MNHNY and CDR2 SVGAGI (reference sequence). The CDR3 DNA is TGTGCCAGCACTTCCGGGACAGCTAGATTCCAAGAGACCCAGTACTTC. Protein: CASTSGTARFQETQYF.

This sequence joins TRBV28 and TRBJ1-1; maybe TRBD1 (6 bases). The CDR3 runs to 15 residues. Per the germline V gene, CDR1 is MDHEN and CDR2 is SYDVKM. Trimming removed 6 bases from V and 3 bases from J, with 17 bases in between. Here the CDR3 DNA reads TGTGCCAGCAGCCCTCCGACAGGTACACACACTGAAGCTTTCTTT. It yields the protein CASSPPTGTHTEAFF.

This chain joins TRBV5-4 and TRBJ1-5, with TRBD1 as a possible D gene (6 bases). This CDR3 has 14 residues. CDR1 SGHNT and CDR2 YYREEE come from the germline V gene (reference sequence). V lost 0 bases and J lost 5, with 9 bases in between. The CDR3 nucleotides read TGTGCCAGCAGCTTGGGCGGGGGCGATCAGCCCCAGCATTTT. This gives the protein CASSLGGGDQPQHF.

The chain employs TRBV5-6 and TRBJ1-1; D remains ambiguous. CDR1 and CDR2 from the germline V gene are SGHDT and YYEEEE. Between the trimmed V and J ends, which lost 4 bases and 6 bases, there was a span of 16 bases. This CDR3 has 14 residues. For the CDR3, the DNA is TGTGCCAGCAGCCGGGCGGCCTTGAAGGCTGAAGCTTTCTTT. Protein sequence: CASSRAALKAEAFF.

The gene calls are TRBV18 and TRBJ1-2; no clear D gene. The germline V gene encodes CDR1 KGHSH and CDR2 LQKENI. Deletions cut 2 bases from V and 9 bases from J, with 13 bases between. This CDR3 is 13 amino acids long. The CDR3 reads CASSPKDGVSYTF. The CDR3 bases are TGTGCCAGCTCACCAAAGGATGGGGTGAGCTACACCTTC.

This clone showed up just a few times. The J gene is TRBJ2-7, the V gene TRBV7-2, with D tentatively TRBD2 (6 bases). The CDR3 spans 13 residues. CDR1 is SGHTA, CDR2 FQGNSA, per germline. V lost 5 bases, J lost 6 bases, and 14 bases lay in between. CDR3 sequence reads: CASSAGLAGEQYF. The CDR3 coding sequence is TGTGCCAGCAGCGCGGGACTCGCGGGCGAGCAGTACTTC.